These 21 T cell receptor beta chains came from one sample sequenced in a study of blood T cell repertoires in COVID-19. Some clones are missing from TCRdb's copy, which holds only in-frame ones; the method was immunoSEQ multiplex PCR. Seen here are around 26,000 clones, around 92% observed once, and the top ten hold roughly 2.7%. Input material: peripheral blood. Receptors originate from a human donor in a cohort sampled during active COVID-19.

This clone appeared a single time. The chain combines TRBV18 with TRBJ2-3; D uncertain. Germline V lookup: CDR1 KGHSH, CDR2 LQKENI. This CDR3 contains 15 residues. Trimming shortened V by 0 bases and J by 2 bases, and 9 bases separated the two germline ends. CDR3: CASSPPDTITDTQYF. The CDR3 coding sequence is TGTGCCAGCTCACCACCGGATACTATCACAGATACGCAGTATTTT.

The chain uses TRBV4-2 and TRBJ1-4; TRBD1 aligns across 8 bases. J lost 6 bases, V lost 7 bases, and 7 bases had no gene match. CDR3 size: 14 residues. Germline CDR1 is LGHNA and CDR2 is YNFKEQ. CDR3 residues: CASTTGGKDEKLFF. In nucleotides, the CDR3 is TGTGCCAGCACTACAGGGGGTAAGGATGAAAAACTGTTTTTT.

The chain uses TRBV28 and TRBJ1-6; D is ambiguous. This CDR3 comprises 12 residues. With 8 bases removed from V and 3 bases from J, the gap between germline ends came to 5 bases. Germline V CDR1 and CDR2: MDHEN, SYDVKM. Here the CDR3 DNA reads TGTGCCAGCGAGGGCTATAATTCACCCCTCCACTTT. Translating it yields CASEGYNSPLHF.

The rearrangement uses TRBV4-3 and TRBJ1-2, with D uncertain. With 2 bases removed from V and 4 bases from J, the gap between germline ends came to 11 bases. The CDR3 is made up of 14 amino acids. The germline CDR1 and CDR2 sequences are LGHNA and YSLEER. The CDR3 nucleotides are TGCGCCAGCAGCCAATCTCGACGGGGCTATGGCTACACCTTC. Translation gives CASSQSRRGYGYTF.

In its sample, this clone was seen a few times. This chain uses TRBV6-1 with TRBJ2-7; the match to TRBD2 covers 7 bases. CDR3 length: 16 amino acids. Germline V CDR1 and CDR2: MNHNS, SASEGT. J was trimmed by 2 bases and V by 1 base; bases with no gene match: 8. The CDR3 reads CASSEVVGGGTYEQYF. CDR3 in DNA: TGTGCCAGCAGTGAAGTTGTGGGGGGGGGTACCTACGAGCAGTACTTC.

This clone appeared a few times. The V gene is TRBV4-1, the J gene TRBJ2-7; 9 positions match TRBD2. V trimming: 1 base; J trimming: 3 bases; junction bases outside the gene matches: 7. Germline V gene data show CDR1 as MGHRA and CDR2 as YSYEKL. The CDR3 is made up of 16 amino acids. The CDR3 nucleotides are TGCGCCAGCAGCCAAGTGGAAGCGGGGGGTAACTACGAGCAGTACTTC. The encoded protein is CASSQVEAGGNYEQYF.

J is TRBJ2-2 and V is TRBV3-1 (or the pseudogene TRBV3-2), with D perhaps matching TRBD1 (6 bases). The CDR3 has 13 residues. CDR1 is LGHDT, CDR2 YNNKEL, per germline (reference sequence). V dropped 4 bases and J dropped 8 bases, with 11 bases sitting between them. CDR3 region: CASSRGGSGELFF. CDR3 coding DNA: TGTGCCAGCAGCCGAGGGGGTTCGGGGGAGCTGTTTTTT.

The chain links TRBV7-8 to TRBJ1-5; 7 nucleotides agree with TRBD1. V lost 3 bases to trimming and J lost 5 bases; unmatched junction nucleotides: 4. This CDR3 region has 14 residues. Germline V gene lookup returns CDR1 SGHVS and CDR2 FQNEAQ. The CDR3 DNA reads TGTGCCAGCAGCTTGAGACAGGGAGATCAGCCCCAGCATTTT. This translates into CASSLRQGDQPQHF.

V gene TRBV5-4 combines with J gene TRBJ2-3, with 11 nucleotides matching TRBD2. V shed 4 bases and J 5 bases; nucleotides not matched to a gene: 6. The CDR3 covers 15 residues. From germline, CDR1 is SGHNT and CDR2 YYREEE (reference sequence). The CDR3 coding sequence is TGTGCCAGCAGCCAAGTAGCGGGGGGGCAAGATACGCAGTATTTT. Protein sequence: CASSQVAGGQDTQYF. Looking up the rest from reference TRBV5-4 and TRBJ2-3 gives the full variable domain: ETGVTQSPTHLIKTRGQQVTLRCSSQSGHNTVSWYQQALGQGPQFIFQYYREEENGRGNFPPRFSGLQFPNYSSELNVNALELDDSALYLCASSQVAGGQDTQYFGPGTRLTVL.

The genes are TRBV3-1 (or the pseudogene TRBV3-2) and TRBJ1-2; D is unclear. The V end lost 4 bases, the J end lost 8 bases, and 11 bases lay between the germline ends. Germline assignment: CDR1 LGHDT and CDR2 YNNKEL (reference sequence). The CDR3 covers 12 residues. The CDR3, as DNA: TGTGCCAGCAGCCCCGGACTGGGGGGCTACACCTTC. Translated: CASSPGLGGYTF.

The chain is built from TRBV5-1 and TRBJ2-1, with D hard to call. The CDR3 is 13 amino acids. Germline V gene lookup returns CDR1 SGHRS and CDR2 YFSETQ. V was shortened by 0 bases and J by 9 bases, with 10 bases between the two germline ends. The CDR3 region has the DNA TGCGCCAGCAGCTTGGAGAACATCAGTGAGCAGTTCTTC. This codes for CASSLENISEQFF.

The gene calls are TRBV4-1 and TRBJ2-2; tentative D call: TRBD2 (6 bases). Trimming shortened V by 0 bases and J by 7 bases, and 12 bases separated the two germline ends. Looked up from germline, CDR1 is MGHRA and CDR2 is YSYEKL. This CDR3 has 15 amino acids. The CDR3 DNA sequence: TGCGCCAGCAGCCAAGAACGCGGGGTCGGCGGGGAGCTGTTTTTT. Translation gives CASSQERGVGGELFF.

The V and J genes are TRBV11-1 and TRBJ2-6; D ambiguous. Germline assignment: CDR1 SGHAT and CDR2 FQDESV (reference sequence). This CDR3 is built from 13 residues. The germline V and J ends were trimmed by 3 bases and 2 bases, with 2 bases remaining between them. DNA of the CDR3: TGTGCCAGCAGCTTCGCTGGGGCCAACGTCCTGACTTTC. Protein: CASSFAGANVLTF.

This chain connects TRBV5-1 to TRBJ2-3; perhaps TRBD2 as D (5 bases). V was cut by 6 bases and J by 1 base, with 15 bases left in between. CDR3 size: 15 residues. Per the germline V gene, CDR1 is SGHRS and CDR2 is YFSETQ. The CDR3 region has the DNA TGCGCCAGCACCTTCCTCTCCGGGGGCACAGATACGCAGTATTTT. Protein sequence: CASTFLSGGTDTQYF.

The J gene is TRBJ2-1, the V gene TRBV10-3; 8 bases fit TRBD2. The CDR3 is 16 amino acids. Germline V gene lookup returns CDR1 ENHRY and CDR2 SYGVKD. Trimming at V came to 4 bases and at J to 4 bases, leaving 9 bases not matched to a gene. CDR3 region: CAISARGGGIYNEQFF. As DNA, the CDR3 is TGTGCCATCAGTGCCCGGGGGGGAGGGATTTACAATGAGCAGTTCTTC.

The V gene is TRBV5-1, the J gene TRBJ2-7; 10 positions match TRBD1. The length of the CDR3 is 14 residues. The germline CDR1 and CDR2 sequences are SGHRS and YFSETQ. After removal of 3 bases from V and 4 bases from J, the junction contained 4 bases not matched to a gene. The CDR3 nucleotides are TGCGCCAGCAGCTATGGGACAGGGGAATACGAGCAGTACTTC. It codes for CASSYGTGEYEQYF.

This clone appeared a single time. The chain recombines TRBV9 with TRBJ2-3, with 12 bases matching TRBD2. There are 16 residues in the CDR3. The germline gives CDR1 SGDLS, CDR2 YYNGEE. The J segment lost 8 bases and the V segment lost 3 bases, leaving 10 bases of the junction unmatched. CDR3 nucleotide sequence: TGTGCCAGCAGCGGGGGGACTAGCGGGCGCTTCACTACGCAGTATTTT. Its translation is CASSGGTSGRFTTQYF.

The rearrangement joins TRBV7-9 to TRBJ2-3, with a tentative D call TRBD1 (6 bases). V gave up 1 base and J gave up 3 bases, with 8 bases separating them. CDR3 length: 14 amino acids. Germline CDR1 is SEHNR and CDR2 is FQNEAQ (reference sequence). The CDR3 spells CASSLVQGTDTQYF. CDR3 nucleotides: TGTGCCAGCAGCTTAGTACAGGGTACAGATACGCAGTATTTT.

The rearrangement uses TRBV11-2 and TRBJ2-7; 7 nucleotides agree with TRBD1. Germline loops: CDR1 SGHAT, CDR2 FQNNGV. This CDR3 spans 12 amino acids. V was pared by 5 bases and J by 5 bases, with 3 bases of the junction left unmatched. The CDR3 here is CASSLQGDEQYF. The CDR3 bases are TGTGCCAGCAGCCTGCAGGGGGACGAGCAGTACTTC.

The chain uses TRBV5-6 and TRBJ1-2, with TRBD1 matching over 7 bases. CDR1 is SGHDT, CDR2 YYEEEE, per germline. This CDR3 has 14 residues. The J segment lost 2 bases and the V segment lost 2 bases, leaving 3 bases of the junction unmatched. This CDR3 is CASSLGGVNYGYTF. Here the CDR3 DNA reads TGTGCCAGCAGCTTAGGGGGCGTCAACTATGGCTACACCTTC.

CDR3 nucleotides: TGTGCCAGCTCACCAGGGACAGGGTCCCTGGGGAACTATGGCTACACCTTC. This translates into CASSPGTGSLGNYGYTF. The genes are TRBV18 and TRBJ1-2; 9 bases are shared with TRBD1. There are 17 residues in the CDR3. Losses at the gene ends were 2 bases for V and 2 bases for J; bases not matched to a gene: 9. Germline V gene data show CDR1 as KGHSH and CDR2 as LQKENI. The whole variable domain, remainder taken from reference TRBV18 and TRBJ1-2, is NAGVMQNPRHLVRRRGQEARLRCSPMKGHSHVYWYRQLPEEGLKFMVYLQKENIIDESGMPKERFSAEFPKEGPSILRIQQVVRGDSAAYFCASSPGTGSLGNYGYTFGSGTRLTVV.